These T cell receptor beta chains were read from a single sample in a study of response to subunit inactivated influenza vaccine. TCRdb itself ran the RT-PCR reads through MiXCR, one entry per CDR3 protein. The data contain 500,000 to 600,000 distinct CDR3 sequences, 13% of them singletons. The sample in question was PBMCs from blood, obtained about 40 days after vaccination. These receptors originate from a man in his fifties who received an inactivated influenza vaccine. Both conserved end residues are part of each CDR3. A D gene is named only where the DNA matches it firmly. Only part of the rows carry a size: once, few, many, or a class if the clone is expanded.

d_call | clone_size | j_call | v_call | cdr3_nt | cdr3_aa
- | few | TRBJ2-1 | TRBV11-1 | TGTGCCAGCAGCTCAGGGGAGGGCAATGAGCAGTTCTTC | CASSSGEGNEQFF
TRBD1 | few | TRBJ1-2 | TRBV29-1 | TGCAGCGTTGAAGGAACTACAGGGGATCCTTCTAACTATGGCTACACCTTC | CSVEGTTGDPSNYGYTF
- | - | TRBJ2-3 | TRBV5-1 | TGCGCCAGCAGGGCCGGACCCCCCAGGAGTACAGATACGCAGTATTTT | CASRAGPPRSTDTQYF
- | - | TRBJ1-6 | TRBV20-1 | TGCAGTGCTAGAGCTAAGAACAGGGCCTATAATTCACCCCTCCACTTT | CSARAKNRAYNSPLHF
- | - | TRBJ2-5 | TRBV7-9 | TGTGCCAGCAGCTCGACACCCTGGGGAGAGACCCAGTACTTC | CASSSTPWGETQYF
- | few | TRBJ2-7 | TRBV7-6 | TGTGCCAGCAGCTTAATTCCCCACGAGCAGTACTTC | CASSLIPHEQYF
TRBD2 | few | TRBJ2-7 | TRBV7-2 | TGTGCCAGCAGCCAGGGACTAGCGGGGGAACCTTACGAGCAGTACTTC | CASSQGLAGEPYEQYF
- | - | TRBJ2-1 | TRBV10-3 | TGTGCCATCAGTGCGGCCGGACTAACCTACAATGAGCAGTTCTTC | CAISAAGLTYNEQFF
- | - | TRBJ2-7 | TRBV29-1 | TGCAGCTGCAGGACAGCCGGCGGGGGCGAGCAGTACTTC | CSCRTAGGGEQYF
- | few | TRBJ1-2 | TRBV7-2 | TGTGCCAGCAGCTTAGTTACAGCTAACTATGGCTACACCTTC | CASSLVTANYGYTF
- | many | TRBJ2-7 | TRBV20-1 | TGCAGTGCTAGGCCCGGGGCAAGATTAGAGCAGTACTTC | CSARPGARLEQYF
TRBD2 | few | TRBJ2-1 | TRBV7-6 | TGTGCCAGCAGCTTAGCGCCGGGAGGGCCCCTTGAGCAGTTCTTC | CASSLAPGGPLEQFF
- | - | TRBJ1-5 | TRBV2 | TGTGCCAGCGCCGCCCATAATAGCAATCAGCCCCAGCATTTT | CASAAHNSNQPQHF
- | many | TRBJ1-4 | TRBV7-2 | TGTGCCAGCAGCTCAATGCCCCCGGGCACTAATGAAAAACTGTTTTTT | CASSSMPPGTNEKLFF
- | many | TRBJ1-5 | TRBV12-3/TRBV12-4 | TGTGCCAGCAGTTTACGGGGGGGCGGCTTCAGCAATCAGCCCCAGCATTTT | CASSLRGGGFSNQPQHF
TRBD2 | - | TRBJ2-7 | TRBV6-2/TRBV6-3 | TGTGCCAGCAGTCGTGCTAGCGGGAGGGCCTACGAGCAGTACTTC | CASSRASGRAYEQYF
- | few | TRBJ2-2 | TRBV4-3 | TGCGCCAGCAGCCAAGAGTGGGACACAACTATTGGCGGGGAGCTGTTTTTT | CASSQEWDTTIGGELFF
- | - | TRBJ1-4 | TRBV5-1 | TGCGCCAGCAGGAGGGAGGGAGCCCGGAGCGGCGAAAAACTGTTTTTT | CASRREGARSGEKLFF
- | - | TRBJ2-7 | TRBV2 | TGTGCCAGCAGTGATTTCAGGGATTCCTACGAGCAGTACTTC | CASSDFRDSYEQYF
TRBD2 | - | TRBJ2-4 | TRBV20-1 | TGCAGTGCTAGAGATGGATCGGCGGGAGGGACGGACATTCAGTACTTC | CSARDGSAGGTDIQYF
- | - | TRBJ2-2 | TRBV4-1 | TGCGCCAGCAGCCAAGAAATGAGGGGCACCGGGGAGCTGTTTTTT | CASSQEMRGTGELFF
TRBD2 | - | TRBJ2-1 | TRBV3-1 | TGTGCCAGCAGCCCGACTAGCAGGTACAATGAGCAGTTCTTC | CASSPTSRYNEQFF
- | few | TRBJ1-4 | TRBV3-1 | TGTGCCAGCAGCAATCGGATGTGGGAAAAACTGTTTTTT | CASSNRMWEKLFF
- | - | TRBJ2-7 | TRBV6-5 | TGTGCCAGCTTTGACAGCTACGAGCAGTACTTC | CASFDSYEQYF
TRBD2 | - | TRBJ2-7 | TRBV12-3/TRBV12-4 | TGTGCCAGCAGCACGGGACTAGCGGGCGAGCAGTACTTC | CASSTGLAGEQYF
- | many | TRBJ2-6 | TRBV29-1 | TGCAGCGTTGGTTGGGACAACCTTGAACTCTCTGGGGCCAACGTCCTGACTTTC | CSVGWDNLELSGANVLTF
- | few | TRBJ2-7 | TRBV20-1 | TGCAGTGCTAGAGAACTTTATGGGGTGTCTTACGAGCAGTACTTC | CSARELYGVSYEQYF
- | few | TRBJ2-2 | TRBV29-1 | TGCAGCGTTGCCCCACAGAACACCGGGGAGCTGTTTTTT | CSVAPQNTGELFF
TRBD1 | once | TRBJ2-2 | TRBV5-1 | TGCGCCAGCAGCTTGGGGACAGGGGGTCTCGGGGAGCTGTTTTTT | CASSLGTGGLGELFF
TRBD1 | many | TRBJ1-2 | TRBV5-6 | TGTGCCAGCAGCCTTAGGACAGGAGGGGCCTATGGCTACACCTTC | CASSLRTGGAYGYTF
TRBD2 | - | TRBJ2-1 | TRBV5-4 | TGTGCCAGCAGCCTCGGGGGGGACCGAGACAATGAGCAGTTCTTC | CASSLGGDRDNEQFF
TRBD2 | - | TRBJ2-1 | TRBV20-1 | TGCAGTGCTAGACCTAGCGGGAGAGTAAATGAGCAGTTCTTC | CSARPSGRVNEQFF
- | few | TRBJ2-3 | TRBV7-2 | TGTGCCAGTAATCCCGGGGGAGATACGCAGTATTTT | CASNPGGDTQYF
- | many | TRBJ2-3 | TRBV20-1 | TGCAGTGCTAGCGGGGGTAGCACAGATACGCAGTATTTT | CSASGGSTDTQYF
- | few | TRBJ2-3 | TRBV28 | TGTGCCAGCACGAAGTCACCAGATACGCAGTATTTT | CASTKSPDTQYF
- | - | TRBJ2-3 | TRBV7-9 | TGTGCCAGCAGCCGACCGGGACTTACAGATACGCAGTATTTT | CASSRPGLTDTQYF
- | - | TRBJ2-7 | TRBV5-1 | TGCGCCAGCAGCTTTGTTGGCCTAGCTACCGCCGAGCAGTACTTC | CASSFVGLATAEQYF
- | - | TRBJ2-3 | TRBV10-3 | TGTGCCATCAGCGGGGGACAGAGCACAGATACGCAGTATTTT | CAISGGQSTDTQYF
- | - | TRBJ1-6 | TRBV5-1 | TGCGCCAGCAAAAAAGAGGACGGACGGCAATTCCCCTCACCCCTCCACTTT | CASKKEDGRQFPSPLHF
TRBD2 | - | TRBJ2-5 | TRBV24-1 | TGTGCCACCAGTGATTCGACTAGCGGGAGTTGGAGTGGTCAAGAGACCCAGTACTTC | CATSDSTSGSWSGQETQYF
TRBD1 | few | TRBJ2-6 | TRBV6-1 | TGTGCCAGCTACAGGGGCGCCGGGGCCAACGTCCTGACTTTC | CASYRGAGANVLTF
- | - | TRBJ2-7 | TRBV6-1 | TGTGCCAGCACCAAATCAGGCGCTAGGGAGCAGTACTTC | CASTKSGAREQYF
TRBD2 | few | TRBJ2-1 | TRBV4-3 | TGCGCCAGCAGCCAAGATTGGGCTAGCGGGAGGGCCTTCTACAATGAGCAGTTCTTC | CASSQDWASGRAFYNEQFF
- | few | TRBJ2-3 | TRBV21-1 | TGTGCCAGCAGCAAAGGACTCGACCACGTCAGACAACTAGCGGGAGGGCCCAGTACGCAGTATTTT | CASSKGLDHVRQLAGGPSTQYF
TRBD1 | few | TRBJ1-1 | TRBV10-2 | TGCGCCAGCAGAACCGGGACAGGGAACACTGAAGCTTTCTTT | CASRTGTGNTEAFF
- | few | TRBJ1-4 | TRBV12-3/TRBV12-4 | TGTGCCAGCAGTGTGACACCACGAGATGAAAAACTGTTTTTT | CASSVTPRDEKLFF
- | few | TRBJ1-2 | TRBV28 | TGTGCCAGCACCAGGATTAACTATGGCTACACCTTC | CASTRINYGYTF
TRBD1 | - | TRBJ2-2 | TRBV6-1 | TGTGCCAGCAGTGCCTTCTCCGGGACAGGGGGCGTGAGCGGGGAGCTGTTTTTT | CASSAFSGTGGVSGELFF
TRBD1 | - | TRBJ1-2 | TRBV20-1 | TGCAGTGCAGCAGACAGGGGATGGGGCTACACCTTC | CSAADRGWGYTF
- | - | TRBJ2-7 | TRBV9 | TGTGCCAGCAGCGTAGGGGACAACTCCTACGAGCAGTACTTC | CASSVGDNSYEQYF
TRBD2 | - | TRBJ2-3 | TRBV5-1 | TGCGCCAGCAGCGAACTAGCGATCGACACAGATACGCAGTATTTT | CASSELAIDTDTQYF
- | many | TRBJ2-1 | TRBV6-4 | TGTGCCAGCAGTGACGAGGAGTGGAATGAGCAGTTCTTC | CASSDEEWNEQFF
- | few | TRBJ1-5 | TRBV10-3 | TGTGCCATCAGTGAATGGCGGGATGAAGGATCCCAGCATTTT | CAISEWRDEGSQHF
TRBD2 | few | TRBJ2-3 | TRBV20-1 | TGCAGTGCTAGAGCGGGACTAGCGGGAGATAAGGATACGCAGTATTTT | CSARAGLAGDKDTQYF
TRBD2 | - | TRBJ2-7 | TRBV7-2 | TGTGCCAGCAGCTTAGGGCTAGCGGGAGTGGATTCCTACGAGCAGTACTTC | CASSLGLAGVDSYEQYF
- | few | TRBJ2-5 | TRBV6-1 | TGTGCCAGCAGTGAAAGGGGTTTGGAGACCCAGTACTTC | CASSERGLETQYF
TRBD2 | - | TRBJ2-1 | TRBV7-6 | TGTGCCAGCAGCTTAGGGGCTAGCGGGAGGGCCAAAACGGAGGAGCAGTTCTTC | CASSLGASGRAKTEEQFF